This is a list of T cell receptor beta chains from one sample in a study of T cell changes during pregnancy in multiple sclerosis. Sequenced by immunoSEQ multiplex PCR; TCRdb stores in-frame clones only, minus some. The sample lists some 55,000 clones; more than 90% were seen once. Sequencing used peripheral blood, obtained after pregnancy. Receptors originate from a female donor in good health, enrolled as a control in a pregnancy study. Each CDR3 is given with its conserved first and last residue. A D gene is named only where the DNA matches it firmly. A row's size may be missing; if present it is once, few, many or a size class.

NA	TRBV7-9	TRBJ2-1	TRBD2	TGTGCCAGCAGCTTAGGTAGCGGGAGTTACAATGAGCAGTTCTTC	CASSLGSGSYNEQFF
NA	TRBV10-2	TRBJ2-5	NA	TGCGCCAGCAGTGATAGCCGGTACCAAGAGACCCAGTACTTC	CASSDSRYQETQYF
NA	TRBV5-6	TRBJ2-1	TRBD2	TGTGCCAGCAGCCGGACTAGCGGGAGGGTCTATGAGCAGTTCTTC	CASSRTSGRVYEQFF
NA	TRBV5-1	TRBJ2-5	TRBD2	TGCGCCAGCAACCTTTCTCCAGCGGGGGTTCAAGAGACCCAGTACTTC	CASNLSPAGVQETQYF
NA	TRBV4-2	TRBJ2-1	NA	TGTGCCAGCAGCCACGAAGCGGGTAGCTCCTACAATGAGCAGTTCTTC	CASSHEAGSSYNEQFF
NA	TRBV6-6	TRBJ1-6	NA	TGTGCCAGCAGTTCCGGGACATCAGATTCACCCCTCCACTTT	CASSSGTSDSPLHF
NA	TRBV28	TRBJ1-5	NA	TGTGCCAGCAGTTTAGGGCGGGCCAATCAGCCCCAGCATTTT	CASSLGRANQPQHF
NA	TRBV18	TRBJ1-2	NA	TGTGCCAGCTCACCACCTCGGGGAGGGAACTATGGCTACACCTTC	CASSPPRGGNYGYTF
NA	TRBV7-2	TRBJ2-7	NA	TGTGCCAGCAGCTCGGAGGGGGCTAGGTACGAGCAGTACTTC	CASSSEGARYEQYF
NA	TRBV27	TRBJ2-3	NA	TGTGCCAGCAGTGGCAAGTGGGAGCACCCAGATACGCAGTATTTT	CASSGKWEHPDTQYF
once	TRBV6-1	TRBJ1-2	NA	TGTGCCAGCAGCGAAACAGGGACCGGCTACACCTTC	CASSETGTGYTF
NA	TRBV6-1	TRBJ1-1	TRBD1	TGTGCCAGCAGTGAACCGACAGGGGGCAGAATGAACACTGAAGCTTTCTTT	CASSEPTGGRMNTEAFF
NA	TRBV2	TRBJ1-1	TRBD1	TGTGCCAGCAGTGTAGCATCAGGGGGGAACACTGAAGCTTTCTTT	CASSVASGGNTEAFF
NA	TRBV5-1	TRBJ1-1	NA	TGCGCCAGCAGCTTGGCAGCAGGGCCAAACACTGAAGCTTTCTTT	CASSLAAGPNTEAFF
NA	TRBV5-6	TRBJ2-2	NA	TGTGCCAGCAGCTTGGCGTGGGGAGCGAACACCGGGGAGCTGTTTTTT	CASSLAWGANTGELFF
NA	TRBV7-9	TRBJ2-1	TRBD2	TGTGCCAGCAGCTTAGGGGGCCGGACTAGCGCCAATGAGCAGTTCTTC	CASSLGGRTSANEQFF
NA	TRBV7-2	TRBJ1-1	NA	TGTGCCAGCAGCTTAGTTCAGGGGAATGCTGAAGCTTTCTTT	CASSLVQGNAEAFF
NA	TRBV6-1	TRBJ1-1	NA	TGTGCCAGCAGTGAAGTATGGCTCGTCACTGAAGCTTTCTTT	CASSEVWLVTEAFF
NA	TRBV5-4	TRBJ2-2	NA	TGTGCCAGCAGCCGTAGACAGGGGACTAGCCACAACGGCCGGGAGCTGTTTTTT	CASSRRQGTSHNGRELFF
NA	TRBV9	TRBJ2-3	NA	TGTGCCAGCAGCATAAGAAGGGGCGGAGATACGCAGTATTTT	CASSIRRGGDTQYF
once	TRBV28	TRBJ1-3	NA	TGTGCCAGCAGTCCCCCTCGGGGGAACTCTGGAAACACCATATATTTT	CASSPPRGNSGNTIYF
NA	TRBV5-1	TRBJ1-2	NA	TGCGCCAGCAGCGATGGAGGCTATGCGGGCTACACCTTC	CASSDGGYAGYTF
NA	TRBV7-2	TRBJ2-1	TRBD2	TGTGCCAGCAGCCAACTAGCGGGGGCCTACAATGAGCAGTTCTTC	CASSQLAGAYNEQFF
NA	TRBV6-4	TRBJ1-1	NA	TGTGCCAGCAGCCTGACTCCGCGAGGCACTGAAGCTTTCTTT	CASSLTPRGTEAFF